Each of the 28 T cell receptor beta chains below was sequenced from the same sample in a study of blood T cell repertoires in COVID-19 (dated by TCRdb to about 2020). The library was made by the immunoSEQ multiplex PCR assay. TCRdb re-hosts the immuneACCESS table, in-frame sequences only. Its copies lack some clones; in the studies checked, an unresolved V gene accounts for under half of them, and the cause for the rest is not known. The sample table shows 250,000 or so clones, and 70% to 90% are seen once. The ten most abundant clones make up approximately 3.3% of the sample. Input material: peripheral blood. These receptors all come from a young man with active or convalescent COVID-19.

This chain uses TRBV5-6 with TRBJ1-4, with unresolved D. The CDR3 consists of 15 residues. The ends were cut back, 0 bases at V and 3 bases at J, with 9 bases in the middle. CDR1 and CDR2 from the germline V gene are SGHDT and YYEEEE. CDR3 DNA sequence: TGTGCCAGCAGCTTGGCAGGCGAACCTAATGAAAAACTGTTTTTT. Its protein product is CASSLAGEPNEKLFF.

The chain is built from TRBV6-5 and TRBJ1-1; no clear D. V was clipped by 2 bases and J by 4 bases, with 8 bases between them. The CDR3 spans 13 residues. CDR1 is MNHEY, CDR2 SVGAGI, per germline. The CDR3 sequence is CASSYAEGTEAFF. CDR3 nucleotide sequence: TGTGCCAGCAGTTACGCTGAGGGCACTGAAGCTTTCTTT.

The rearrangement links TRBV5-1 to TRBJ2-7; a weak D match, TRBD2 (5 bases). The germline V gene has CDR1 SGHRS and CDR2 YFSETQ. The CDR3 is made up of 13 amino acids. Trimming took off 4 bases at V and 7 bases at J, with 15 bases between the two ends. CDR3 sequence: CASSLDGRGEQYF. In nucleotides, the CDR3 is TGCGCCAGCAGCCTCGACGGTCGAGGGGAGCAGTACTTC.

The chain is built from TRBV29-1 and TRBJ1-1; D might be TRBD1 (5 bases). The V and J ends lost 6 bases and 5 bases respectively, with 19 bases between them. The CDR3 sequence is 14 residues long. CDR1 is SQVTM and CDR2 is ANQGSEA in the germline V gene. CDR3 protein: CSVVTGTGRTEAFF. The CDR3 nucleotides read TGCAGCGTGGTAACCGGGACCGGGAGAACTGAAGCTTTCTTT.

The chain combines TRBV7-8 with TRBJ1-6; no definite D call. This CDR3 has 12 amino acids. The germline V gene has CDR1 SGHVS and CDR2 FQNEAQ. Trimming removed 6 bases at V and 8 bases at J, with 8 bases between. The CDR3 protein is CASSPRDSPLHF. CDR3 nucleotides: TGTGCCAGCAGTCCACGGGATTCACCCCTCCACTTT.

This clone turned up a few times. The genes are TRBV18 and TRBJ1-1; unclear D gene. Germline-derived CDR1 and CDR2 are KGHSH and LQKENI. The CDR3 has 16 amino acids. V dropped 4 bases and J dropped 5 bases, with 20 bases sitting between them. The CDR3: CASSRKSPGGSTEAFF. In DNA form, the CDR3 reads TGTGCCAGCTCACGCAAGTCCCCTGGAGGGAGTACTGAAGCTTTCTTT.

V is TRBV9 and J is TRBJ2-7; TRBD1 aligns across 7 bases. Germline-derived CDR1 and CDR2 are SGDLS and YYNGEE. The CDR3 consists of 15 residues. After removal of 3 bases from V and 5 bases from J, the junction contained 11 bases not matched to a gene. The CDR3, as DNA: TGTGCCAGCAGCGAGACCCCGACAGGGCCGGACGAGCAGTACTTC. Translation gives CASSETPTGPDEQYF.

This clone was seen only once. CDR3 DNA: TGCAGCGTTGCCGTCTCTGGGGCCAACGTCCTGACTTTC. Translating it yields CSVAVSGANVLTF. V and J are TRBV29-1 and TRBJ2-6; D not resolved. This CDR3 is 13 amino acids long. V was cut by 4 bases and J by 0 bases, with 4 bases left in between. CDR1 is SQVTM, CDR2 ANQGSEA, per germline.

This clone was detected only once. Written as DNA, the CDR3 is TGTGCCAGCAGAGACGGGAGGGGCGGGGATGAGCAGTTCTTC. This sequence encodes CASRDGRGGDEQFF. The chain couples TRBV11-2 to TRBJ2-1; 8 bases line up with TRBD2. The germline CDR1 and CDR2 sequences are SGHAT and FQNNGV. V shed 6 bases and J 8 bases; nucleotides not matched to a gene: 9. The CDR3 is made up of 14 amino acids.

The gene calls are TRBV15 and TRBJ2-2, with 7 bases aligning to TRBD1. The trim removed 3 bases at V and 0 bases at J, leaving 4 bases unmatched. The CDR3 has 16 residues. Germline assignment: CDR1 LNHNV and CDR2 YYDKDF (reference sequence). This CDR3 is CATSSPGQTNTGELFF. For the CDR3, the DNA is TGTGCCACCAGCAGCCCGGGACAGACGAACACCGGGGAGCTGTTTTTT. Variable domain in full (rest from reference TRBV15 and TRBJ2-2): DAMVIQNPRYQVTQFGKPVTLSCSQTLNHNVMYWYQQKSSQAPKLLFHYYDKDFNNEADTPDNFQSRRPNTSFCFLDIRSPGLGDTAMYLCATSSPGQTNTGELFFGEGSRLTVL.

The chain combines TRBV5-1 with TRBJ2-4; 11 nucleotides line up with TRBD1. The CDR3 sequence is 15 residues long. V shed 4 bases and J 5 bases; nucleotides not matched to a gene: 5. Germline CDR1 reads SGHRS; CDR2 reads YFSETQ. The CDR3 loop reads CASSLGTGGQNIQYF. In nucleotides, the CDR3 is TGCGCCAGCAGCCTAGGGACAGGGGGGCAAAACATTCAGTACTTC.

The rearrangement uses TRBV7-8 and TRBJ2-1; TRBD2 matches at 9 bases. The CDR3 has 16 amino acids. J gave up 1 base and V 1 base, and 2 bases lay outside the gene matches. Germline V gene data show CDR1 as SGHVS and CDR2 as FQNEAQ. The CDR3 DNA is TGTGCCAGCAGCTTAGGCCTAGCGGGGTCCTACAATGAGCAGTTCTTC. Protein: CASSLGLAGSYNEQFF.

The rearrangement uses TRBV19 and TRBJ2-7, with D maybe TRBD1 (6 bases). In germline, CDR1 is LNHDA, CDR2 SQIVND (reference sequence). The CDR3 totals 15 residues. Trimming stripped 1 base from V and 5 bases from J, with 15 bases between. The chain's CDR3 is CASSIVSGAGHEQYF. DNA of the CDR3: TGTGCCAGTAGTATAGTATCAGGGGCGGGCCACGAGCAGTACTTC.

The chain carries TRBV5-4 and TRBJ2-7, with 7 bases aligning to TRBD1. From germline, CDR1 is SGHNT and CDR2 YYREEE (reference sequence). The V and J ends lost 4 bases and 2 bases, in that order; junction bases with no gene match: 6. CDR3 size: 14 residues. The CDR3 loop reads CASSTQGTTYEQYF. The CDR3 DNA is TGTGCCAGCAGCACACAGGGGACCACCTACGAGCAGTACTTC. Full variable domain (outside the CDR3, taken from reference TRBV5-4 and TRBJ2-7): ETGVTQSPTHLIKTRGQQVTLRCSSQSGHNTVSWYQQALGQGPQFIFQYYREEENGRGNFPPRFSGLQFPNYSSELNVNALELDDSALYLCASSTQGTTYEQYFGPGTRLTVT.

The V and J genes are TRBV18 and TRBJ1-3; possibly TRBD1 for D (6 bases). Germline V gene data show CDR1 as KGHSH and CDR2 as LQKENI. Deletions cut 5 bases from V and 3 bases from J, with 14 bases between. This CDR3 is 15 amino acids long. The CDR3 sequence: CASSFDRSYGNTIYF. The CDR3 region has the DNA TGTGCCAGCTCATTCGACAGGAGTTATGGAAACACCATATATTTT.

This clone has a single count. The chain links TRBV19 to TRBJ2-3; D is unclear. CDR1 and CDR2 from the germline V gene are LNHDA and SQIVND (reference sequence). V lost 7 bases and J lost 8, with 19 bases in between. CDR3 length: 14 residues. CDR3 coding DNA: TGTGCCAGTACTGAGCAGCCACAGACCAGTACGCAGTATTTT. It codes for CASTEQPQTSTQYF.

The J gene is TRBJ2-3, the V gene TRBV24-1; 12 bases align to TRBD2. Trimming removed 3 bases from V and 3 bases from J; junction bases left unmatched: 3. CDR1 is KGHDR and CDR2 is SFDVKD in the germline V gene. The CDR3 runs 16 residues. The CDR3 spells CATSDPSGRVTDTQYF. The CDR3 DNA reads as TGTGCCACCAGTGATCCTAGCGGGAGGGTGACAGATACGCAGTATTTT.

This clone came up once. The rearrangement links TRBV13 to TRBJ1-2; D remains unclear. Trimming shortened V by 0 bases and J by 0 bases, and 8 bases separated the two germline ends. CDR3 size: 15 residues. The germline V gene has CDR1 PRHDT and CDR2 FYEKMQ (reference sequence). CDR3 nucleotide sequence: TGTGCCAGCAGCTTAGGTTCCAGGACTAACTATGGCTACACCTTC. Its translation: CASSLGSRTNYGYTF.

The chain links TRBV27 to TRBJ1-5; TRBD1 matches at 8 bases. The CDR3 is 15 residues long. The germline V gene has CDR1 MNHEY and CDR2 SMNVEV (reference sequence). After removal of 6 bases from V and 4 bases from J, the junction contained 8 bases not matched to a gene. CDR3 region: CASRAQGAKNQPQHF. CDR3 sequence (DNA): TGTGCCAGCAGAGCTCAGGGGGCGAAGAATCAGCCCCAGCATTTT.

The chain uses TRBV7-8 and TRBJ2-5; 11 nucleotides match TRBD2. The CDR3 runs 16 residues. Germline V CDR1 and CDR2: SGHVS, FQNEAQ. Germline trimming cut 4 bases from V and 5 bases from J; bases unmatched to any gene: 9. The CDR3 here is CASSSSLAGDGETQYF. CDR3 DNA: TGTGCCAGCAGCTCGTCACTAGCGGGGGATGGGGAGACCCAGTACTTC.

This sequence joins TRBV7-3 and TRBJ2-7, with D perhaps TRBD1 (6 bases). CDR1 and CDR2 from the germline V gene are SGHTA and FQGTGA. V was trimmed by 5 bases and J by 0 bases, leaving 11 bases between them. There are 14 residues in the CDR3. The CDR3 is CASSPGTYSYEQYF. The CDR3 region has the DNA TGTGCCAGCAGCCCCGGGACATACTCCTACGAGCAGTACTTC.

The chain carries TRBV28 and TRBJ2-7; D unclear. CDR3 length: 12 residues. With 6 bases removed from V and 6 bases from J, the gap between germline ends came to 12 bases. In germline, CDR1 is MDHEN, CDR2 SYDVKM. The CDR3 loop reads CASRLGESEQYF. In DNA, the CDR3 is TGTGCCAGCAGACTCGGTGAGAGCGAGCAGTACTTC.

This chain links TRBV28 with TRBJ2-3; TRBD2 is a possible D gene (7 bases). CDR3 length: 14 residues. The V gene's germline CDR1 is MDHEN and CDR2 SYDVKM. V shed 8 bases and J shed 6 bases, with 18 bases lying between them. The CDR3 protein is CASHPGGLLDTQYF. CDR3 nucleotides: TGTGCCAGCCATCCCGGGGGGCTTCTGGATACGCAGTATTTT.

This clone was detected once. V usage is TRBV5-4 and J usage is TRBJ2-2; TRBD1 aligns across 9 bases. V shed 4 bases, J shed 4 bases, and the junction held 8 bases outside the gene matches. Germline lookup yields CDR1 SGHNT and CDR2 YYREEE (reference sequence). This CDR3 region has 16 residues. The CDR3 nucleotides are TGTGCCAGCAGCCCCACAGGGGGCTGGGGCACCGGGGAGCTGTTTTTT. Encoded protein: CASSPTGGWGTGELFF. The full variable domain, rest sourced from reference TRBV5-4 and TRBJ2-2, is ETGVTQSPTHLIKTRGQQVTLRCSSQSGHNTVSWYQQALGQGPQFIFQYYREEENGRGNFPPRFSGLQFPNYSSELNVNALELDDSALYLCASSPTGGWGTGELFFGEGSRLTVL.

The rearrangement joins TRBV13 to TRBJ1-2, with 8 bases identical to TRBD1. The germline CDR1 and CDR2 sequences are PRHDT and FYEKMQ (reference sequence). The CDR3 consists of 17 residues. Unmatched junction bases numbered 8, after V lost 0 bases and J lost 2 bases. CDR3 in DNA: TGTGCCAGCAGCTTAGGATTACAGGGGGAAACCAACTATGGCTACACCTTC. It yields the protein CASSLGLQGETNYGYTF.

CDR3 sequence: CASRRGQGYGYTF. CDR3 nucleotides: TGTGCCAGCAGGAGGGGACAGGGCTATGGCTACACCTTC. The chain combines TRBV28 with TRBJ1-2; 9 nucleotides align to TRBD1. Germline V gene sequence: CDR1 MDHEN, CDR2 SYDVKM. CDR3 length equals 13 residues. After removal of 6 bases from V and 4 bases from J, the junction contained 3 bases not matched to a gene.

This clone was seen a handful of times. The J gene is TRBJ1-2, the V gene TRBV25-1, with D perhaps TRBD1 (6 bases). Deletions cut 4 bases from V and 2 bases from J, with 11 bases between. CDR3 size: 14 residues. In germline, CDR1 is MGHDK, CDR2 SYGVNS. The CDR3 sequence is CASSASGQNYGYTF. As DNA, the CDR3 is TGTGCCAGCAGTGCAAGCGGACAGAACTATGGCTACACCTTC.

This chain links TRBV5-6 with TRBJ2-7; no clear D. CDR3 length: 13 residues. CDR1 is SGHDT, CDR2 YYEEEE, per germline. Trimming removed 0 bases at V and 2 bases at J, with 6 bases between. CDR3 loop: CASSLGLTYEQYF. The CDR3 bases are TGTGCCAGCAGCTTGGGTCTTACCTACGAGCAGTACTTC.